This T cell receptor beta chain stems from a study of blood T cell repertoires in COVID-19. Study information: Sites across the United States, Italy and Spain contributed samples from acute and convalescent COVID-19.

It was during active infection that Seattle patients were enrolled and then longitudinally followed. In the original workflow: How many nucleated cells were present was estimated from reference gene primer amplification. Clones were read by immunoSEQ multiplex PCR, and TCRdb kept only the in-frame ones, dropping some. D and trimming were read from the DNA, whereas the V and J calls and clone size are those reported in that table. The sample has about 62,000 clones; roughly nine tenths are singletons. This clone appeared a few times. This clonotype was obtained from a woman aged 60-70 years with COVID-19, enrolled during active disease. Sequencing was carried out using peripheral blood.

CDR3 nucleotide sequence: TGCGCCAGCAGTGAGGCTGCTCTCTATAGCAATCAGCCCCAGCATTTT. Protein product: CASSEAALYSNQPQHF. The gene calls are TRBV10-1 and TRBJ1-5; D remains ambiguous. Trimming removed 2 bases at V and 0 bases at J, with 11 bases between. The CDR3 is 16 residues long. CDR1 and CDR2 (germline): WNHNN, SYGVQD (reference sequence).